The sequence of this T cell receptor (beta chain) was determined in a study of T cell responses to AZD1222 COVID-19 vaccine. Broader study findings: Researchers took repertoire samples only after the peak T cell response had come. The donor group comprised mostly white British people and more females; the analysis possibly underestimated clonal diversity. Seropositive at baseline were only a handful of AZD1222 recipients.

Second-dose intervals of approximately 4 or approximately 12 weeks were pooled. Sequencing was performed with immunoSEQ multiplex PCR; in TCRdb, only in-frame clones are kept and a portion is missing. The sample lists 150,000 to 200,000 clones, about 90% occurring once. As to this clone: Antigen: not known.

The V gene's germline CDR1 is SGHVS and CDR2 FQNEAQ. V trimming: 5 bases; J trimming: 6 bases; junction bases outside the gene matches: 9. This CDR3 has 15 residues. This receptor was taken from an adult who received the AZD1222 COVID-19 vaccine. Here the sequenced sample was peripheral blood, taken 28 days after the second AZD1222 dose. The chain carries TRBV7-8 and TRBJ2-1; 8 bases fit TRBD1. DNA of the CDR3: TGTGCCAGCAGCCGTACAGGGGGGCGGGTCAATGAGCAGTTCTTC. Translation: CASSRTGGRVNEQFF.